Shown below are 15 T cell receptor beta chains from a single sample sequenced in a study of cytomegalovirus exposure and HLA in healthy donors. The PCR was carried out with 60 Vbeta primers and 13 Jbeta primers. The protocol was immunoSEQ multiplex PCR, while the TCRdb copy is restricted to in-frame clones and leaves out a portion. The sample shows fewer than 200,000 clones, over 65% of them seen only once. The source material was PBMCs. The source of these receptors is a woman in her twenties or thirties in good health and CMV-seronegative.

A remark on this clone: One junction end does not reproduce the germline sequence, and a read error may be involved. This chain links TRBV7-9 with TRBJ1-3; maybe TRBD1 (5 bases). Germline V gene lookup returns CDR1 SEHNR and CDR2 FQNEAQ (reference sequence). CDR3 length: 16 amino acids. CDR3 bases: TGTTCCAGCAGCTTGAGGAGGGGTTCGTCTGGAAACACCATATATTTT. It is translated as CSSSLRRGSSGNTIYF.

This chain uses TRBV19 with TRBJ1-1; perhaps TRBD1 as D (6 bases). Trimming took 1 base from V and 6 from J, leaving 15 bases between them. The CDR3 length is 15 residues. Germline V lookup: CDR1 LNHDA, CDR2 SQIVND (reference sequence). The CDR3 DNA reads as TGTGCCAGTAGTATAGGGCCGGGCAGGGGCGCTGAAGCTTTCTTT. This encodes CASSIGPGRGAEAFF.

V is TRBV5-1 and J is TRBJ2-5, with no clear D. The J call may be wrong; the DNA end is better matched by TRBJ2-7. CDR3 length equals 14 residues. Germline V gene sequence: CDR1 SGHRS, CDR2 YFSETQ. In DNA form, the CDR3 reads TGCGCCAGCAGCTTACAGTTGGACTCCTACGAGCAGTACTTC. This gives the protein CASSLQLDSYEQYF.

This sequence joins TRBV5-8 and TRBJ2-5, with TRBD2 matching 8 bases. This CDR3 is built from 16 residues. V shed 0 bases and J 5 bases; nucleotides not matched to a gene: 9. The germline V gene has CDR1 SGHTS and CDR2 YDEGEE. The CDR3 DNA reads TGTGCCAGCAGCTTGGGCTCCGCTAGCGGGTCTGAGACCCAGTACTTC. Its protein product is CASSLGSASGSETQYF. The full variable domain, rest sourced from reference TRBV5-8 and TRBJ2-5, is EAGVTQSPTHLIKTRGQQATLRCSPISGHTSVYWYQQALGLGLQFLLWYDEGEERNRGNFPPRFSGRQFPNYSSELNVNALELEDSALYLCASSLGSASGSETQYFGPGTRLLVL.

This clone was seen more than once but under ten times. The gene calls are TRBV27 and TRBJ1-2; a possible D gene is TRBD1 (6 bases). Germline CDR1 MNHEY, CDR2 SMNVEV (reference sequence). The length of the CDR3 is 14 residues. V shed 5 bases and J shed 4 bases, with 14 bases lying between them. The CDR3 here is CASSQQGEGYGYTF. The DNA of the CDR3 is TGTGCCAGCAGTCAACAGGGAGAAGGCTATGGCTACACCTTC.

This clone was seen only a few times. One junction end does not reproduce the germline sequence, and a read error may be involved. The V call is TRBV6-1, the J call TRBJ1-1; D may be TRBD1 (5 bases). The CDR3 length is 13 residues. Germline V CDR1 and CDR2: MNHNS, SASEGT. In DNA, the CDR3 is TGTGCCTGCAGGGCACGGGAGAACACTGAAGCTTTCTTT. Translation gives CACRARENTEAFF.

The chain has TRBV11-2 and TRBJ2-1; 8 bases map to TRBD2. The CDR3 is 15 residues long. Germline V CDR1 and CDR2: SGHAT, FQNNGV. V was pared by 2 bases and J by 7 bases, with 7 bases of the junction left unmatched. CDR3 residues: CASSLQRGSTNEQFF. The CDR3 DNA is TGTGCCAGCAGCTTACAGCGGGGGTCTACAAATGAGCAGTTCTTC.

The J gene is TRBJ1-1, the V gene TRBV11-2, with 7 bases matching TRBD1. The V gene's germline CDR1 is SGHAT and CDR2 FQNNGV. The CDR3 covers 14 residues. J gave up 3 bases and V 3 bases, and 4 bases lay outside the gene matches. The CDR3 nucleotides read TGTGCCAGCAGCTTTAACAGGGGAGACACTGAAGCTTTCTTT. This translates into CASSFNRGDTEAFF.

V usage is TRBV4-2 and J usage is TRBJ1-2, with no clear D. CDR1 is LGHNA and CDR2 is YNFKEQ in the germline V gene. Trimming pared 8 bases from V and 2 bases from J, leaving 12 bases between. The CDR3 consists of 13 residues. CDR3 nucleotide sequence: TGTGCCAGCGGAAAAGAGGGAAACTATGGCTACACCTTC. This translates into CASGKEGNYGYTF.

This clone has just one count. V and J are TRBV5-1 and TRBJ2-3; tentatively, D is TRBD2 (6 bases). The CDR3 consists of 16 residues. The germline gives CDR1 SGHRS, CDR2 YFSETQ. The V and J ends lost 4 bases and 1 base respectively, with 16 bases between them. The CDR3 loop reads CASSRSDPGGTDTQYF. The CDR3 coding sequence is TGCGCCAGCAGCCGCTCGGACCCGGGGGGCACAGATACGCAGTATTTT.

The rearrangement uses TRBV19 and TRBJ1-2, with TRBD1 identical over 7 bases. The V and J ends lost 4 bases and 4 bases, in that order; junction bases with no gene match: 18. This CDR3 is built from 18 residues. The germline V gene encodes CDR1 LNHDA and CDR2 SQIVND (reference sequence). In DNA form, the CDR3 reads TGTGCCAGTAGTAGCCAACAGGGGACCGCCAACTGGGTCTATGGCTACACCTTC. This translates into CASSSQQGTANWVYGYTF.

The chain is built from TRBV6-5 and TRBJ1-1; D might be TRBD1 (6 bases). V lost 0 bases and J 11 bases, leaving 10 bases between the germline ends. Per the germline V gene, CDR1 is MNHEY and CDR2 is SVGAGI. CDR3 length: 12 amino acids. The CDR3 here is CASSYSRGIAFF. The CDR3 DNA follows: TGTGCCAGCAGTTACTCGAGGGGGATTGCTTTCTTT.

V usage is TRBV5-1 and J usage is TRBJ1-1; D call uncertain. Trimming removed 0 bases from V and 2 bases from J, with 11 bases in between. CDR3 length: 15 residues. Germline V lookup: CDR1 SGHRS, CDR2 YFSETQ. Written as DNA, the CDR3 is TGCGCCAGCAGCTTGGTTGTAGAGGGTAACACTGAAGCTTTCTTT. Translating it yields CASSLVVEGNTEAFF.

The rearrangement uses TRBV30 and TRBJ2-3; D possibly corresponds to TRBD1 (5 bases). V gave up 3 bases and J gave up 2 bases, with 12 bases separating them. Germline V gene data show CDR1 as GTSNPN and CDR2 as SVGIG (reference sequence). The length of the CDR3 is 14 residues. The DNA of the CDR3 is TGTGCCTGGAGAGCAGGGTTAGTCACAGATACGCAGTATTTT. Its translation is CAWRAGLVTDTQYF.

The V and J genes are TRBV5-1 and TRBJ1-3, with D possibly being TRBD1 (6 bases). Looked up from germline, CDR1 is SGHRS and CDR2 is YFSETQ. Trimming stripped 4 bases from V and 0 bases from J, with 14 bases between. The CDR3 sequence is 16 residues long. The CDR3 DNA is TGCGCCAGCAGCGTGGGACACAAGAGCTCTGGAAACACCATATATTTT. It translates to CASSVGHKSSGNTIYF.